Listed below are T cell receptor beta chains from one sample, sequenced in a study of blood T cell repertoires in COVID-19. Sequencing used immunoSEQ multiplex PCR; TCRdb keeps in-frame clones, though not all of them. The sample includes 190,000 or so clones, roughly 87% of them seen just once. Material for sequencing was PBMCs or T cells enriched from blood (not recorded which). The receptors stem from a woman aged 25 to 45 who had recovered from COVID-19. CDR3s leave out the opening cysteine and the closing phenylalanine or tryptophan.

V gene	CDR3 length	J gene	CDR3 protein
TRBV4-3	13	TRBJ2-6	ASSQVGSGANVLT
TRBV28	11	TRBJ2-5	ASRTGAGETQY
TRBV5-8	16	TRBJ2-3	ASSLGGGALLSTDTQY
TRBV11-2	10	TRBJ2-1	ASSLERIEQF
TRBV3-1/TRBV3-2	15	TRBJ1-5	ASSQERRRDSNQPQH
TRBV30	11	TRBJ2-7	AWSVEGGYEQY
TRBV19	16	TRBJ1-1	ASSLTGTGGFMNTEAF
TRBV9	13	TRBJ2-2	ASSLRGGNTGELF
TRBV27	13	TRBJ1-2	ASSLEGPLNYGYT
TRBV5-1	13	TRBJ2-5	ASSLDRTGEETQY
TRBV3-1/TRBV3-2	12	TRBJ2-2	ASSPGTIGGELF
TRBV7-9	10	TRBJ1-1	ASSFGVTEAF
TRBV11-2	9	TRBJ2-5	ASSSEETQY
TRBV5-1	14	TRBJ2-1	ASSFLQSSGRGEQF
TRBV3-1/TRBV3-2	14	TRBJ1-5	ASSQEPQGVNQPQH
TRBV2	14	TRBJ1-6	ASSRTGNGYNSPLH
TRBV4-3	13	TRBJ1-3	ASSQGRGGGNTIY
TRBV28	11	TRBJ1-2	ASSRVRGNGYT
TRBV28	13	TRBJ2-5	ASSSIGQAQETQY
TRBV6-2/TRBV6-3	11	TRBJ1-2	ASSYDSSYGYT
TRBV12-5	10	TRBJ2-1	ASGLAGHEQF
TRBV28	12	TRBJ1-5	ASSPGTEYQPQH
TRBV12-3/TRBV12-4	11	TRBJ1-4	ASSGDFGGELF
TRBV9	11	TRBJ1-2	ASSVVGGRGYT
TRBV12-3/TRBV12-4	11	TRBJ1-1	ASTPRQGTEAF
TRBV9	13	TRBJ1-6	ASSDRDSFNSPLH
TRBV6-5	14	TRBJ2-5	ASSYRLAGFQETQY
TRBV11-3	13	TRBJ2-1	ASSFGLVSYNEQF
TRBV9	13	TRBJ1-2	ASSGPTGGGYGYT
TRBV18	11	TRBJ1-5	ASSPDSLGPQH
TRBV24-1	11	TRBJ1-1	ATSALGGSEAF
TRBV3-1/TRBV3-2	11	TRBJ2-7	ASRTGGTYEQY
TRBV7-9	12	TRBJ1-2	ASRKTEFNYGYT
TRBV19	12	TRBJ1-2	ASSIPSRGYGYT
TRBV5-4	11	TRBJ1-4	ASSLNLNEKLF
TRBV18	11	TRBJ1-1	ASSPGQQVEAF
TRBV6-2/TRBV6-3	16	TRBJ1-1	ASSYKGARSFMNTEAF
TRBV6-2/TRBV6-3	14	TRBJ1-6	ASSYSRTPSNSPLH
TRBV4-3	14	TRBJ1-5	ASSQDLIALNQPQH
TRBV12-3/TRBV12-4	11	TRBJ1-2	ASSLAGNYGYT
TRBV2	18	TRBJ2-3	ASVDLTGWTSGTRSDTQY
TRBV7-3	13	TRBJ1-2	ASSPSRTGLDGYT
TRBV6-5	14	TRBJ1-4	ASSFKPGHSNEKLF
TRBV20-1	12	TRBJ2-1	SASDGKKYNEQF
TRBV3-1/TRBV3-2	16	TRBJ2-2	ASSREGVSGQSSGELF
TRBV2	12	TRBJ2-2	ASSATSNTGELF
TRBV2	12	TRBJ2-4	ASSELWQKNIQY
TRBV3-1/TRBV3-2	14	TRBJ2-7	ASSLGTSGRSGEQY
TRBV5-1	11	TRBJ1-2	ASSEDRDYGYT
TRBV15	11	TRBJ2-5	ATGRAGRETQY
TRBV9	11	TRBJ1-1	ASSQRGRTEAF
TRBV3-1/TRBV3-2	12	TRBJ1-2	ASSRPGSGYGYT